These 27 T cell receptor beta chains were sequenced from one sample in a study of identical twins. TCRdb reprocessed the 5' RACE reads with MiXCR, giving one entry per CDR3 protein. The data contain nearly 900,000 distinct CDR3 sequences, around an eighth of them singletons. In addition, the sample was reused for a study of yellow fever vaccine responses in identical twins.

Sequencing used PBMCs. These receptors were taken from a woman aged 18-35 years in good health.

The table lists this clonotype with a few counts. This chain links TRBV4-2 with TRBJ1-1; the D is unclear. The CDR3 covers 13 residues. V lost 4 bases and J 4 bases, leaving 10 bases between the germline ends. Per germline, CDR1 LGHNA and CDR2 YNFKEQ. The CDR3 DNA is TGTGCCAGCAGCCGGGTTTTAGGCACTGAAGCTTTCTTT. Its protein product is CASSRVLGTEAFF.

This clonotype has at least ten counts. This rearrangement joins TRBV15 to TRBJ1-4; 8 nucleotides line up with TRBD1. There are 15 residues in the CDR3. CDR1 LNHNV and CDR2 YYDKDF come from the germline V gene (reference sequence). With V trimmed by 3 bases and J by 2 bases, 2 bases remained unmatched. CDR3 protein: CATSRDRVTNEKLFF. The CDR3, as DNA: TGTGCCACCAGCAGGGACAGGGTCACTAATGAAAAACTGTTTTTT.

This clonotype showed up just a few times. The rearrangement joins TRBV7-9 to TRBJ1-5; D may be TRBD1 (5 bases). V lost 4 bases to trimming and J lost 2 bases, with 18 bases between them. The CDR3 totals 17 residues. Germline CDR1 is SEHNR and CDR2 is FQNEAQ (reference sequence). CDR3 amino acids: CASSSGTVISGNQPQHF. The CDR3 coding sequence is TGTGCCAGCAGCTCCGGGACTGTTATAAGCGGCAATCAGCCCCAGCATTTT.

This clonotype was seen more than once but under ten times. The rearrangement joins TRBV20-1 to TRBJ2-7; 7 nucleotides match TRBD1. The trim removed 6 bases at V and 3 bases at J, leaving 5 bases unmatched. The V gene's germline CDR1 is DFQATT and CDR2 SNEGSKA (reference sequence). The CDR3 extends over 12 amino acids. CDR3 residues: CSADRVDYEQYV. The DNA for the CDR3 is TGCAGTGCCGACAGGGTGGACTACGAGCAGTACGTC.

There are a few counts of this clonotype. The V and J genes are TRBV5-1 and TRBJ2-3, with D perhaps TRBD1 or TRBD2 (5 bases each). Germline CDR1 SGHRS, CDR2 YFSETQ. V shed 1 base and J shed 2 bases, with 14 bases lying between them. The CDR3 has 16 residues. CDR3 amino acids: CASSLLGMGTTDTQYF. DNA for the CDR3: TGCGCCAGCAGCTTGCTGGGGATGGGGACCACAGATACGCAGTATTTT.

This clonotype was found many times. The V and J genes are TRBV29-1 and TRBJ2-7, with 9 bases lining up with TRBD1. Germline values: CDR1 SQVTM, CDR2 ANQGSEA. The CDR3 sequence is 14 residues long. With 4 bases clipped from V and 6 bases from J, the junction kept 10 bases outside the gene matches. The CDR3 DNA reads as TGCAGCGTTGGAATGGGGACAGGGCAAGGCGAGCAGTACTTC. Its protein product is CSVGMGTGQGEQYF.

The chain employs TRBV10-3 and TRBJ2-2; D remains unclear. V shed 10 bases and J shed 0 bases, with 12 bases lying between them. The germline CDR1 and CDR2 sequences are ENHRY and SYGVKD. This CDR3 spans 14 amino acids. Here the CDR3 DNA reads TGTGCCACTAAGATGGGGTCGAACACCGGGGAGCTGTTTTTT. It specifies CATKMGSNTGELFF.

This clonotype was picked up a small number of times. The CDR3 protein is CASSGTSGGSDTQYF. In nucleotides, the CDR3 is TGCGCCAGCAGCGGGACTAGCGGGGGATCAGATACGCAGTATTTT. V gene TRBV5-1 combines with J gene TRBJ2-3; 14 nucleotides agree with TRBD2. CDR1 and CDR2 (germline): SGHRS, YFSETQ. CDR3 length: 15 residues. V lost 4 bases, J lost 4 bases, and 2 bases stayed unmatched.

This clonotype was observed a few times. The gene calls are TRBV12-3 or TRBV12-4 and TRBJ2-4, with a possible D match to TRBD2 (5 bases). Deletions cut 5 bases from V and 3 bases from J, with 14 bases between. CDR3 length: 15 amino acids. The CDR3 DNA is TGTGCCAGCAGTCCCCATGGTGAGGGCAAAAACATTCAGTACTTC. Encoded protein: CASSPHGEGKNIQYF.

This clonotype has more than one count but fewer than ten. The chain has TRBV20-1 and TRBJ2-1, with D hard to call. The CDR3 length is 15 residues. V gave up 3 bases and J gave up 6 bases, with 18 bases separating them. CDR1 and CDR2 (germline): DFQATT, SNEGSKA (reference sequence). CDR3 bases: TGCAGTGCTAGTTTGCCCCGTGGTGCGATCAATGAGCAGTTCTTC. As protein: CSASLPRGAINEQFF.

This chain uses TRBV10-3 with TRBJ1-2; no clear D gene. The germline CDR1 and CDR2 sequences are ENHRY and SYGVKD. Trimming stripped 10 bases from V and 2 bases from J, with 11 bases between. There are 12 residues in the CDR3. The CDR3 bases are TGTGCCACCTACCGAGGCAACTATGGCTACACCTTC. As protein: CATYRGNYGYTF.

At least ten counts were recorded for this clonotype. This chain joins TRBV3-1 and TRBJ1-1; D is perhaps TRBD1 (6 bases). The germline gives CDR1 LGHDT, CDR2 YNNKEL (reference sequence). The CDR3 consists of 16 residues. V was pared by 4 bases and J by 0 bases, with 15 bases between. CDR3 residues: CASSPISGAVNTEAFF. The CDR3 bases are TGTGCCAGCAGCCCGATCTCAGGGGCGGTGAACACTGAAGCTTTCTTT.

V and J are TRBV10-1 and TRBJ2-7; TRBD2 matches at 9 bases. The length of the CDR3 is 17 residues. Trimming took 1 base from V and 2 from J; bases not matched to a gene: 9. Germline V gene data show CDR1 as WNHNN and CDR2 as SYGVQD (reference sequence). In DNA, the CDR3 is TGCGCCAGCAGTGAGTTTCCCCGGGCTAGCGGGGCCTACGAGCAGTACTTC. Translating gives CASSEFPRASGAYEQYF.

The genes are TRBV6-2 or TRBV6-3 and TRBJ2-2; 9 nucleotides match TRBD2. This CDR3 spans 16 amino acids. V shed 7 bases, J shed 5 bases, and the junction held 11 bases outside the gene matches. CDR1 and CDR2 from the germline V gene are MNHEY and SVGEGT. The CDR3 loop reads CASTPGGRAVTGELFF. CDR3 nucleotides: TGTGCCAGCACCCCGGGCGGGAGGGCCGTGACCGGGGAGCTGTTTTTT.

This clonotype was found many times. The rearrangement joins TRBV7-9 to TRBJ1-2; D call uncertain. V was cut by 6 bases and J by 8 bases, with 16 bases left in between. Per germline, CDR1 SEHNR and CDR2 FQNEAQ (reference sequence). The CDR3 has 13 amino acids. CDR3 DNA sequence: TGTGCCAGCAGTCAGACGGAGGGAAACGGCTACACCTTC. This gives the protein CASSQTEGNGYTF.

This clonotype has only a few counts. The chain employs TRBV20-1 and TRBJ2-3; TRBD2 agrees at 7 bases. Germline V CDR1 and CDR2: DFQATT, SNEGSKA (reference sequence). With V trimmed by 6 bases and J by 5 bases, 11 bases remained unmatched. The length of the CDR3 is 14 residues. The CDR3 region is CSASRDYIQDTQYF. CDR3 in DNA: TGCAGTGCCTCCCGGGACTATATACAAGATACGCAGTATTTT.

This clonotype was detected only a few times. J is TRBJ2-7 and V is TRBV6-2 or TRBV6-3, with D perhaps matching TRBD1 or TRBD2 (5 bases each). V was clipped by 6 bases and J by 6 bases, with 24 bases between them. CDR1 and CDR2 from the germline V gene are MNHEY and SVGEGT. There are 16 residues in the CDR3. CDR3 region: CASSPSTGTITGEQYF. The DNA for the CDR3 is TGTGCCAGCAGCCCTAGTACCGGGACCATAACTGGCGAGCAGTACTTC.

The chain couples TRBV14 to TRBJ2-5, with 10 nucleotides matching TRBD2. Trimming at V came to 2 bases and at J to 4 bases, leaving 10 bases not matched to a gene. CDR1 SGHDN and CDR2 FVKESK come from the germline V gene. This CDR3 region has 17 residues. The CDR3 region is CASSQRFTSGIGETQYF. For the CDR3, the DNA is TGTGCCAGCAGCCAACGGTTCACTAGCGGGATAGGAGAGACCCAGTACTTC. Full variable domain (outside the CDR3, taken from reference TRBV14 and TRBJ2-5): EAGVTQFPSHSVIEKGQTVTLRCDPISGHDNLYWYRRVMGKEIKFLLHFVKESKQDESGMPNNRFLAERTGGTYSTLKVQPAELEDSGVYFCASSQRFTSGIGETQYFGPGTRLLVL.

This chain joins TRBV28 and TRBJ1-6, with D possibly matching TRBD1 (6 bases). Trimming pared 4 bases from V and 7 bases from J, leaving 14 bases between. This CDR3 contains 15 residues. Germline V gene data show CDR1 as MDHEN and CDR2 as SYDVKM. CDR3 amino acids: CASSSSTGRNSPLHF. The CDR3 nucleotides are TGTGCCAGCAGTTCATCCACAGGGAGGAATTCACCCCTCCACTTT. The complete variable domain, with remaining parts taken from reference TRBV28 and TRBJ1-6, reads DVKVTQSSRYLVKRTGEKVFLECVQDMDHENMFWYRQDPGLGLRLIYFSYDVKMKEKGDIPEGYSVSREKKERFSLILESASTNQTSMYLCASSSSTGRNSPLHFGNGTRLTVT.

This clonotype has ten or more counts. CDR3 region: CASSISLAGGNNEQFF. The CDR3, as DNA: TGTGCCAGTAGTATATCACTAGCGGGGGGGAACAATGAGCAGTTCTTC. This chain joins TRBV19 and TRBJ2-1; 13 bases are a match to TRBD2. CDR1 is LNHDA, CDR2 SQIVND, per germline (reference sequence). The CDR3 extends over 16 amino acids. V was clipped by 2 bases and J by 5 bases; unmatched bases: 3.

At least ten counts were recorded for this clonotype. For the CDR3, the DNA is TGCAGCGTATTAAGGTTCACAGATACGCAGTATTTT. It specifies CSVLRFTDTQYF. The V call is TRBV29-1, the J call TRBJ2-3; D unclear. The CDR3 is 12 residues long. Trimming shortened V by 6 bases and J by 2 bases, and 9 bases separated the two germline ends. The germline V gene encodes CDR1 SQVTM and CDR2 ANQGSEA.

This clonotype was counted between two and nine times. This chain uses TRBV5-6 with TRBJ2-7; 12 bases align to TRBD1. This CDR3 has 14 amino acids. The trim removed 6 bases at V and 7 bases at J, leaving 8 bases unmatched. Germline-derived CDR1 and CDR2 are SGHDT and YYEEEE. The CDR3 bases are TGTGCCAGCAAGAAGGGGACAGGGGGCAGGGAGCAGTACGTC. Amino acids: CASKKGTGGREQYV.

This clonotype turned up a few times. The rearrangement joins TRBV12-3 or TRBV12-4 to TRBJ2-2; 7 bases match TRBD1. The junction had 6 bases not matched to a gene; V was cut back by 3 bases and J by 2 bases. CDR3 length: 16 amino acids. CDR3 sequence reads: CASSFPAGGNTGELFF. CDR3 nucleotide sequence: TGTGCCAGCAGTTTTCCGGCAGGGGGTAACACCGGGGAGCTGTTTTTT.

About this clonotype: Its ends do not fully match the called genes, so a read error is possible. This rearrangement joins TRBV28 to TRBJ2-7; a possible D gene is TRBD2 (6 bases). Germline V gene data show CDR1 as MDHEN and CDR2 as SYDVKM. The CDR3 covers 15 residues. CDR3 nucleotide sequence: TGTGCCAGCAGAAGACACCAGGGAGGCTCCAACGAGCAGTACTTC. This gives the protein CASRRHQGGSNEQYF.

This clonotype turned up a few times. The chain recombines TRBV7-9 with TRBJ2-1; D gene unclear. CDR3 length equals 14 residues. Trimming shortened V by 0 bases and J by 3 bases, and 6 bases separated the two germline ends. Germline V CDR1 and CDR2: SEHNR, FQNEAQ (reference sequence). In nucleotides, the CDR3 is TGTGCCAGCAGCTTAGCCGCAGACTACAATGAGCAGTTCTTC. Residues: CASSLAADYNEQFF.

The chain links TRBV6-1 to TRBJ2-2; perhaps TRBD2 as D (6 bases). V lost 6 bases and J 6 bases, leaving 14 bases between the germline ends. This CDR3 has 14 amino acids. Germline V gene lookup returns CDR1 MNHNS and CDR2 SASEGT. The CDR3 region is CASSPGRLSGELFF. The CDR3 DNA follows: TGTGCCAGCAGCCCCGGGAGATTGTCCGGGGAGCTGTTTTTT.

This chain uses TRBV5-1 with TRBJ2-2, with D unclear. The CDR3 consists of 14 residues. Germline loops: CDR1 SGHRS, CDR2 YFSETQ. Trimming shortened V by 1 base and J by 3 bases, and 7 bases separated the two germline ends. Here the CDR3 DNA reads TGCGCCAGCAGCTTGTTCCCGGACACCGGGGAGCTGTTTTTT. This gives the protein CASSLFPDTGELFF.